Listed below are T cell receptor beta chains from one sample, sequenced in a study of T cell responses to AZD1222 COVID-19 vaccine. Some clones are missing from TCRdb's copy, which holds only in-frame ones; the method was immunoSEQ multiplex PCR. The sample consists of 150,000 to 200,000 clones, 90% to 95% of them appearing once. The material was peripheral blood, obtained on day 0 of AZD1222 vaccination. These receptors were collected from an adult in good health. CDR3s include the opening cysteine and the closing phenylalanine or tryptophan. The order of the fields is CDR3 length, J gene, V gene, CDR3 protein.

14 | TRBJ1-2 | TRBV5-1 | CASSTGQLPYGYTF
14 | TRBJ2-7 | TRBV7-9 | CASSGTSVSYEQYF
14 | TRBJ2-5 | TRBV11-2 | CASSPEWNQETQYF
14 | TRBJ2-1 | TRBV29-1 | CSIGQGAGYNEQFF
14 | TRBJ1-1 | TRBV5-1 | CASSLRRGATEAFF
13 | TRBJ2-7 | TRBV11-2 | CASSRTRTYEQYF
15 | TRBJ2-1 | TRBV10-1 | CASSDPTSGKDEQFF
16 | TRBJ1-2 | TRBV30 | CAWSPYSGQGAHGYTF
14 | TRBJ1-4 | TRBV2 | CASSPGRGNEKLFF
14 | TRBJ2-5 | TRBV10-1 | CASRPGLGEETQYF
14 | TRBJ1-1 | TRBV5-4 | CASSLGPRDTEAFF
12 | TRBJ1-2 | TRBV29-1 | CSVEEPGGGYTF
15 | TRBJ2-3 | TRBV5-6 | CASSLEGQKSDTQYF
14 | TRBJ1-2 | TRBV7-8 | CASSLAGTITGYTF
13 | TRBJ2-7 | TRBV6-2/TRBV6-3 | CASSSTGPYEQYF
17 | TRBJ1-5 | TRBV10-3 | CAISQQPTGASNQPQHF
16 | TRBJ2-5 | TRBV11-2 | CASSLARQAGGETQYF
12 | TRBJ2-1 | TRBV2 | CASSDQYNEQFF
13 | TRBJ1-2 | TRBV24-1 | CATSDLTGLGYTF
13 | TRBJ1-6 | TRBV28 | CASGLTYNSPLHF
11 | TRBJ2-7 | TRBV29-1 | CSVYDPPEQYF
18 | TRBJ2-2 | TRBV9 | CASSVDPLAGVSTGELFF
13 | TRBJ2-3 | TRBV7-2 | CASSSSGLPTQYF
15 | TRBJ2-7 | TRBV19 | CASSLEAGEPYEQYF
12 | TRBJ2-7 | TRBV6-5 | CASSGTYYEQYF
13 | TRBJ2-3 | TRBV15 | CATSRDPEDTQYF
14 | TRBJ2-7 | TRBV6-5 | CASSRQGGLYEQYF